This T cell receptor beta chain appears in the sequencing data of a study of T cell responses to AZD1222 COVID-19 vaccine. This table comes from immunoSEQ multiplex PCR, and its TCRdb copy is limited to in-frame clones, with some not included. The sample has 60,000 to 80,000 clones, approximately 85% seen once. Study-level findings and limits: The peak T cell response came first, and repertoires were sampled only after it. Just 5 to 7 people given AZD1222 tested seropositive at baseline. Possibly, clonal diversity was underestimated; donors were largely white British and included more females. Epitopes outside B.1.351 and B.1.1.7 mutated regions reportedly drew nearly half of spike TCRs.

V lost 3 bases and J lost 7, with 18 bases in between. Germline lookup yields CDR1 MNHEY and CDR2 SVGEGT. The CDR3 runs to 15 residues. In the case of this clone: What it binds is unknown.

The V gene is TRBV6-2 or TRBV6-3, the J gene TRBJ2-5; weak D call: TRBD1 (5 bases). The receptor was derived from an adult in good health. Sequencing used peripheral blood, obtained on day 0 of AZD1222 vaccination. Here the CDR3 DNA reads TGTGCCAGCAGTTATGCAGGGCGGAGCGAAAGGACCCAGTACTTC. This encodes CASSYAGRSERTQYF.